The present entry profiles one T cell receptor beta chain with its context. Its antigen is currently unknown. Healthy bone marrow donors made up the donors. This specimen comes from a study of cytomegalovirus exposure and HLA in healthy donors. Notes on the study in general: In most subjects, TCR beta sequences reportedly gave accurate predictions of HLA-A and HLA-B alleles.

Researchers ran the PCR with 60 Vbeta and 13 Jbeta primers. Produced via immunoSEQ multiplex PCR; TCRdb's table is partial and in-frame only. Its table lists over 45,000 clones. With 7 bases clipped from V and 8 bases from J, the junction kept 6 bases outside the gene matches. This CDR3 has 13 residues. Per germline, CDR1 MNHNS and CDR2 SASEGT. Sequencing was performed on PBMCs. V and J are TRBV6-1 and TRBJ1-4; 8 bases align to TRBD1. This sequence was found in a woman in her forties in good health and CMV-seronegative. CDR3 region: CASIVWDREKLFF. The DNA of the CDR3 is TGTGCCAGCATAGTTTGGGACAGGGAAAAACTGTTTTTT.